The present entry profiles one T cell receptor (beta chain) with its context. Its matching antigen is unknown. Germline CDR1 GTSNPN, CDR2 SVGIG (reference sequence). The V end lost 3 bases, the J end lost 0 bases, and 11 bases lay between the germline ends. The CDR3 is 14 residues long. The data derive from a study of T cell repertoires and HLA-DP antigens. Overall study: Sorted CD137+CD4+ samples averaged 218.4 ng DNA; pre-culture CD4+ samples, about 1,200 ng.

Sequencing used immunoSEQ multiplex PCR; TCRdb keeps in-frame clones, though not all of them. Of about 89,000 clones listed, about nine tenths are singletons. The TCR comes from a middle-aged man in good health and CMV-seronegative. Sequences were obtained from CD4+ T cells from PBMCs. J is TRBJ1-2 and V is TRBV30, with no clear D. CDR3 sequence: CAWSRFGSNYGYTF. In nucleotides, the CDR3 is TGTGCCTGGAGCAGGTTCGGTTCTAACTATGGCTACACCTTC. Drawing the rest from reference TRBV30 and TRBJ1-2, the complete variable domain is SQTIHQWPATLVQPVGSPLSLECTVEGTSNPNLYWYRQAAGRGLQLLFYSVGIGQISSEVPQNLSASRPQDRQFILSSKKLLLSDSGFYLCAWSRFGSNYGYTFGSGTRLTVV.